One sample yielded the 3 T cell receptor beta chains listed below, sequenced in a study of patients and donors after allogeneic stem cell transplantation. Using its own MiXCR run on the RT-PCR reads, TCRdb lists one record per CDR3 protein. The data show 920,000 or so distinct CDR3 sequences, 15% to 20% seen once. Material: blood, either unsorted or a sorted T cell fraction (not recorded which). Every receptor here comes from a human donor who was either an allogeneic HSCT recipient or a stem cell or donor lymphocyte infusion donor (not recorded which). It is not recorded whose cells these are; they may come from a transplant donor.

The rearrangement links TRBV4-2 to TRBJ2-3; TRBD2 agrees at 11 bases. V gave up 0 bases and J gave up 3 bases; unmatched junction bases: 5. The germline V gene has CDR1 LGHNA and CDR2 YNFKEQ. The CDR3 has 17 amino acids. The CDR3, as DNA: TGTGCCAGCAGCCAAGATACCCTAGCGGGGGGTACAGATACGCAGTATTTT. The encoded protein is CASSQDTLAGGTDTQYF.

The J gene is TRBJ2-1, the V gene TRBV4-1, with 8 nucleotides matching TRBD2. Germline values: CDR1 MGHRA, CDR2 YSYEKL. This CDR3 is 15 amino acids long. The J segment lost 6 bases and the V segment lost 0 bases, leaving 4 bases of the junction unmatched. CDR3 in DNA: TGCGCCAGCAGCCAAGATAGAAGCGGGAGCAATGAGCAGTTCTTC. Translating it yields CASSQDRSGSNEQFF.

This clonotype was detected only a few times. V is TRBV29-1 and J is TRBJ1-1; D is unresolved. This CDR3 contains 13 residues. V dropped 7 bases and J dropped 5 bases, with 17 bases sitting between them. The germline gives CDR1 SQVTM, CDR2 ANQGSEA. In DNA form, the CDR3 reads TGCAGCGCCCCCGTCTCATCGGGAACTGAAGCTTTCTTT. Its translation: CSAPVSSGTEAFF.